This TCR beta chain was sequenced for a study of T-cell reconstitution after alpha-beta-depleted transplantation in children. Study-wide findings and caveats: At around two months after transplant, the alpha-beta T cells were reportedly derived from several hundred expanded clones that came from non-depleted graft cells. When one year had passed after transplant, most T-cell counts and diversity came from newly produced T cells.

The length of the CDR3 is 13 residues. The germline V gene has CDR1 DFQATT and CDR2 SNEGSKA (reference sequence). Trimming removed 0 bases from V and 3 bases from J, with 9 bases in between. A TCRbeta library incorporating unique molecular identifiers was prepared. From the PCR reads, TCRdb called clonotypes with MiXCR, one entry per CDR3 protein. The top ten clones hold roughly 28% of a sample with about 980,000 distinct CDR3 sequences, about 26% of them seen once. As regards this clonotype: Its antigen is currently unknown.

The V gene is TRBV20-1, the J gene TRBJ2-7; maybe TRBD2 (6 bases). This receptor was identified in a boy in the first two years of life who had a stem cell transplant for SCID, so the T cells may come from the graft donor. Sample: PBMCs, mostly from graft donor cells, taken 360 days after TCRalphabeta/CD19-depleted stem cell transplant. CDR3 DNA: TGCAGTGCTAGAGATCGCGGGGTCTACGAGCAGTACTTC. This sequence encodes CSARDRGVYEQYF.